The rows below give T cell receptor beta chains drawn from one sample of a study of beta chain features in type 1 diabetes. Here immunoSEQ multiplex PCR was the method, and the copy in TCRdb shows in-frame clones only, minus some. The sample holds 240,000 or so clones, roughly 70% seen once. Sequenced: naive CD4+ T cells from blood. The source of these receptors is a man younger than 45 in good health. Each CDR3 is given with its conserved first and last residue. The D gene is left open where the match is weak. Expanded clones get a size class; other rows say once, few or many, or leave the size out.

j_gene: TRBJ2-7; v_gene: TRBV7-2; abundance: .; d_gene: .; CDR3aa: CASSLVGESYEQYF; CDR3nt: TGTGCCAGCAGCTTAGTTGGGGAAAGCTACGAGCAGTACTTC
j_gene: TRBJ2-1; v_gene: TRBV7-2; abundance: .; d_gene: TRBD2; CDR3aa: CASSPRAGGHNEQFF; CDR3nt: TGTGCCAGCAGCCCCCGAGCGGGGGGCCACAATGAGCAGTTCTTC
j_gene: TRBJ2-7; v_gene: TRBV27; abundance: .; d_gene: TRBD1; CDR3aa: CASIPLGTASYEQYF; CDR3nt: TGTGCCAGCATACCTCTGGGGACAGCATCCTACGAGCAGTACTTC
j_gene: TRBJ2-7; v_gene: TRBV5-4; abundance: .; d_gene: TRBD1; CDR3aa: CASSPETGPYEQYF; CDR3nt: TGTGCCAGCAGTCCTGAGACAGGGCCGTACGAGCAGTACTTC
j_gene: TRBJ2-2; v_gene: TRBV30; abundance: once; d_gene: TRBD1; CDR3aa: CAWSAGQGFAGELFF; CDR3nt: TGTGCCTGGAGTGCGGGACAGGGGTTCGCCGGGGAGCTGTTTTTT
j_gene: TRBJ2-5; v_gene: TRBV7-9; abundance: few; d_gene: .; CDR3aa: CASSQEETQYF; CDR3nt: TGTGCCAGCAGCCAAGAGGAGACCCAGTACTTC
j_gene: TRBJ1-1; v_gene: TRBV5-1; abundance: .; d_gene: TRBD1; CDR3aa: CASSLENRGNTEAFF; CDR3nt: TGCGCCAGCAGCTTGGAAAACAGGGGGAACACTGAAGCTTTCTTT
j_gene: TRBJ2-5; v_gene: TRBV4-2; abundance: .; d_gene: TRBD2; CDR3aa: CASSPGLAETQYF; CDR3nt: TGTGCCAGCAGCCCTGGACTAGCTGAGACCCAGTACTTC
j_gene: TRBJ2-1; v_gene: TRBV29-1; abundance: few; d_gene: TRBD1; CDR3aa: CSVEAWDRGRREQFF; CDR3nt: TGCAGCGTTGAAGCCTGGGACAGGGGGAGAAGAGAGCAGTTCTTC
j_gene: TRBJ2-5; v_gene: TRBV28; abundance: .; d_gene: .; CDR3aa: CASSSTSLETQYF; CDR3nt: TGTGCCAGCAGTTCGACTTCGTTGGAGACCCAGTACTTC